These 12 T cell receptor beta chains share one sample of origin, sequenced in a study of blood T cell repertoires in COVID-19. Here immunoSEQ multiplex PCR was the method, and the copy in TCRdb shows in-frame clones only, minus some. This table has roughly 250,000 clones, around 88% appearing once. Sequenced sample: peripheral blood. The source is a man aged 25 to 40 with acute or convalescent COVID-19.

This chain links TRBV4-1 with TRBJ1-3; TRBD1 matches 9 bases. CDR1 and CDR2 (germline): MGHRA, YSYEKL. V lost 1 base and J lost 4; bases outside the gene matches: 11. The length of the CDR3 is 18 residues. The CDR3 nucleotides read TGCGCCAGCAGCCAAGGGCGTATAAGGGGACAGGGAGGAAACACCATATATTTT. Translating it yields CASSQGRIRGQGGNTIYF.

This clone was detected only once. V gene TRBV5-1 combines with J gene TRBJ1-4, with 9 nucleotides matching TRBD1. CDR1 SGHRS and CDR2 YFSETQ come from the germline V gene. This CDR3 has 15 amino acids. J was trimmed by 4 bases and V by 1 base; bases with no gene match: 2. The DNA of the CDR3 is TGCGCCAGCAGCTTGTGGACAGGGGTTAATGAAAAACTGTTTTTT. Translation gives CASSLWTGVNEKLFF.

CDR3 bases: TGTGCCAGCAGCCAGGGCAGGGGGGTTTCACCCCTCCACTTT. This translates into CASSQGRGVSPLHF. The genes are TRBV4-2 and TRBJ1-6; 7 bases agree with TRBD1. Unmatched junction bases numbered 5, after V lost 3 bases and J lost 9 bases. The CDR3 spans 14 residues. Germline V gene data show CDR1 as LGHNA and CDR2 as YNFKEQ.

The rearrangement uses TRBV20-1 and TRBJ1-6, with D unresolved. Trimming pared 3 bases from V and 7 bases from J, leaving 13 bases between. CDR3 length: 14 amino acids. Per the germline V gene, CDR1 is DFQATT and CDR2 is SNEGSKA (reference sequence). The CDR3 DNA reads TGCAGTGCTAGTGGACCCCGAGGGAATTCACCCCTCCACTTT. Translation: CSASGPRGNSPLHF.

This clone is a singleton in its sample. In the same sample, other DNA sequences code for this CDR3. The rearrangement links TRBV15 to TRBJ2-5, with D perhaps matching TRBD2 (5 bases). Deletions cut 0 bases from V and 4 bases from J, with 9 bases between. This CDR3 is 14 amino acids long. Looked up from germline, CDR1 is LNHNV and CDR2 is YYDKDF (reference sequence). The CDR3 loop reads CATSRDRAGETQYF. The CDR3 DNA sequence: TGTGCCACCAGCAGAGATCGGGCGGGAGAGACCCAGTACTTC. Full variable domain (missing parts from reference TRBV15 and TRBJ2-5): DAMVIQNPRYQVTQFGKPVTLSCSQTLNHNVMYWYQQKSSQAPKLLFHYYDKDFNNEADTPDNFQSRRPNTSFCFLDIRSPGLGDTAMYLCATSRDRAGETQYFGPGTRLLVL.

The chain has TRBV6-5 and TRBJ2-7, with D tentatively TRBD2 (6 bases). Germline V gene data show CDR1 as MNHEY and CDR2 as SVGAGI. The length of the CDR3 is 15 residues. V shed 6 bases and J shed 4 bases, with 19 bases lying between them. CDR3 DNA sequence: TGTGCCAGCAGCCCCGCGGGGCGTCAGAGGTACGAGCAGTACTTC. Its translation is CASSPAGRQRYEQYF.

A few counts support this clone. V gene TRBV11-2 combines with J gene TRBJ1-5, with 7 bases fitting TRBD1. V was pared by 1 base and J by 14 bases, with 5 bases of the junction left unmatched. CDR1 SGHAT and CDR2 FQNNGV come from the germline V gene. The CDR3 extends over 12 amino acids. CDR3 sequence (DNA): TGTGCCAGCAGCTTAGTGACAGGGCCTAAGCATTTT. Translating gives CASSLVTGPKHF.

V usage is TRBV28 and J usage is TRBJ1-2, with D hard to call. Germline V gene lookup returns CDR1 MDHEN and CDR2 SYDVKM. This CDR3 is built from 12 residues. Trimming removed 3 bases at V and 4 bases at J, with 6 bases between. CDR3 coding DNA: TGTGCCAGCAGTTTGGCTTTCTATGGCTACACCTTC. Protein: CASSLAFYGYTF.

J is TRBJ1-6 and V is TRBV27; 9 bases match TRBD1. V lost 8 bases and J lost 8; bases outside the gene matches: 4. Germline lookup yields CDR1 MNHEY and CDR2 SMNVEV (reference sequence). This CDR3 contains 13 residues. CDR3 sequence reads: CASHRDRDSPLHF. In nucleotides, the CDR3 is TGTGCCAGCCACCGGGACAGGGATTCACCCCTCCACTTT.

The chain is built from TRBV19 and TRBJ2-7; 11 bases agree with TRBD2. The V gene end was trimmed by 5 bases and the J gene end by 3 bases; junction bases not matched to a gene: 9. This CDR3 contains 16 residues. Germline CDR1 and CDR2: LNHDA and SQIVND (reference sequence). The CDR3 DNA is TGTGCCAGTAGTCGAACCGGGACTAGCGGTTTCTACGAGCAGTACTTC. Translating gives CASSRTGTSGFYEQYF.

CDR3 nucleotide sequence: TGCGCCAGCAGCCCCTGGACAGGGTGGGAGCAGTACTTC. It is translated as CASSPWTGWEQYF. The chain employs TRBV5-1 and TRBJ2-7, with 8 bases fitting TRBD1. CDR1 SGHRS and CDR2 YFSETQ come from the germline V gene. The junction had 7 bases not matched to a gene; V was cut back by 4 bases and J by 7 bases. CDR3 length equals 13 residues.

The chain carries TRBV28 and TRBJ2-3; D might be TRBD2 (5 bases). Germline V gene lookup returns CDR1 MDHEN and CDR2 SYDVKM. CDR3 length: 14 residues. The V gene lost 2 bases and the J gene lost 5 bases, with 11 bases spanning the gap. The CDR3 DNA reads as TGTGCCAGCAGTTTAAGGACTCTTGGAGATACGCAGTATTTT. Translation: CASSLRTLGDTQYF. The complete variable domain, with remaining parts taken from reference TRBV28 and TRBJ2-3, reads DVKVTQSSRYLVKRTGEKVFLECVQDMDHENMFWYRQDPGLGLRLIYFSYDVKMKEKGDIPEGYSVSREKKERFSLILESASTNQTSMYLCASSLRTLGDTQYFGPGTRLTVL.